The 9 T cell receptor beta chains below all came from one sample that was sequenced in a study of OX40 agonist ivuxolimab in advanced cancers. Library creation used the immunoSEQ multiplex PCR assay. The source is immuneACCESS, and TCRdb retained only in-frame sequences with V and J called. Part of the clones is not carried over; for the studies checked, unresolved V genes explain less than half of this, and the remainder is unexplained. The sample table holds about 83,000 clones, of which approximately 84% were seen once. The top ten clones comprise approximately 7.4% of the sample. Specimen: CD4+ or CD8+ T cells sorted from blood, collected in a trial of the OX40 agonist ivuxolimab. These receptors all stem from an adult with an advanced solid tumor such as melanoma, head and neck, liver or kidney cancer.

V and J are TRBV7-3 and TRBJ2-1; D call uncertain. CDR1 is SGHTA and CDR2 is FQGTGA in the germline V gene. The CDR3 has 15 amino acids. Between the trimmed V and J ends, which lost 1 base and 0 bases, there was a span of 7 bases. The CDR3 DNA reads TGTGCCAGCAGCTTAAGGGTGAGCTCCTACAATGAGCAGTTCTTC. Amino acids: CASSLRVSSYNEQFF.

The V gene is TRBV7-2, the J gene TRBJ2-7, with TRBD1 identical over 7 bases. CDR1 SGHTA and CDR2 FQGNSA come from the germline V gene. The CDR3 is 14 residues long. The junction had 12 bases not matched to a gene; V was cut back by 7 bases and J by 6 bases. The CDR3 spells CASNPSTGEGEQYF. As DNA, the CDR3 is TGTGCCAGCAACCCAAGTACAGGGGAAGGCGAGCAGTACTTC.

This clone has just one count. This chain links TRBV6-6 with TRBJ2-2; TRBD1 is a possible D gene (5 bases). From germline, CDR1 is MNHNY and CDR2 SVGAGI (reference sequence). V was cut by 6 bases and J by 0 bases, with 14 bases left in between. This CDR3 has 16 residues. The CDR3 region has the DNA TGTGCCAGCAGAACCGCTCAGGGTTCGAACACCGGGGAGCTGTTTTTT. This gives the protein CASRTAQGSNTGELFF.

CDR3 in amino acids: CASSQGQGARNEQYF. In nucleotides, the CDR3 is TGTGCCAGCAGCCAAGGGCAGGGGGCGAGGAACGAGCAGTACTTC. This chain uses TRBV7-3 with TRBJ2-7; 8 bases agree with TRBD1. Trimming removed 5 bases from V and 5 bases from J; junction bases left unmatched: 11. There are 15 residues in the CDR3. The germline V gene has CDR1 SGHTA and CDR2 FQGTGA.

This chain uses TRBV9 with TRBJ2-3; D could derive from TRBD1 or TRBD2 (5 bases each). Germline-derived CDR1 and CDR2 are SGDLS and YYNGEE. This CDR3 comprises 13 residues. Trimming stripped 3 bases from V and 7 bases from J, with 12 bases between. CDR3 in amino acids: CASSGGRKNTQYF. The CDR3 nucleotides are TGTGCCAGCAGCGGGGGACGTAAAAATACGCAGTATTTT.

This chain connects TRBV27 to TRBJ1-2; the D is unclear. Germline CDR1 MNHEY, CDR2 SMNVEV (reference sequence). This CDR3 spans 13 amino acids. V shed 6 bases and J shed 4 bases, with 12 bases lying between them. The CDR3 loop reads CASSRAHSYGYTF. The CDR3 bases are TGTGCCAGCAGCCGAGCCCACAGCTATGGCTACACCTTC.

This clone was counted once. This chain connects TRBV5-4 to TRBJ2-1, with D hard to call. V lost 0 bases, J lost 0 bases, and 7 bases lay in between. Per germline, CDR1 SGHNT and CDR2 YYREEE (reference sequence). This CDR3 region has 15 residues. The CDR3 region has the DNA TGTGCCAGCAGCTTGGGCACGAGCTCCTACAATGAGCAGTTCTTC. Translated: CASSLGTSSYNEQFF.

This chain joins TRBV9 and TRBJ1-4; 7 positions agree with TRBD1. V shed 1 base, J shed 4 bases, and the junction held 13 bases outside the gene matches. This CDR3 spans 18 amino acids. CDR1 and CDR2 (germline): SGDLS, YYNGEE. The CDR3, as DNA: TGTGCCAGCAGCGTACGACCCGGGACCGGGACAGATAATGAAAAACTGTTTTTT. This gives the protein CASSVRPGTGTDNEKLFF.

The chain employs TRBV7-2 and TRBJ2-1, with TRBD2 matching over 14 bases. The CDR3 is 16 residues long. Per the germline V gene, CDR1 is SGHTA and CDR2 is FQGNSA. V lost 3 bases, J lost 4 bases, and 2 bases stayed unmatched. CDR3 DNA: TGTGCCAGCAGCTTCCGACTAGCGGGAGGGTACAATGAGCAGTTCTTC. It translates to CASSFRLAGGYNEQFF.